Listed below are T cell receptor beta chains from one sample, sequenced in a study of blood T cell repertoires in COVID-19. Profiling relied on immunoSEQ multiplex PCR, and the TCRdb table lists in-frame clones only, not all of them. Of around 20,000 clones listed, approximately 85% are singletons. The sample was peripheral blood. All receptors come from a man older than 75 with acute or convalescent COVID-19. Each CDR3 is given with its conserved first and last residue. A D gene is named only where the DNA matches it firmly. Not every row has a clone size; where given, it reads once, few, many or a size class.

v_call,j_call,clone_size,d_call,cdr3_aa,cdr3_nt
TRBV5-1,TRBJ1-2,.,.,CASSLAGYGYTF,TGCGCCAGCAGCTTGGCAGGGTATGGCTACACCTTC
TRBV4-3,TRBJ2-1,.,.,CASSRNTGRVPYNEQFF,TGCGCCAGCAGCCGGAATACAGGGCGCGTCCCCTACAATGAGCAGTTCTTC
TRBV5-8,TRBJ1-6,.,TRBD1,CASSPATGTGTSPLHF,TGTGCCAGCAGCCCGGCGACTGGGACAGGGACTTCACCCCTCCACTTT
TRBV10-2,TRBJ2-7,.,.,CASSDNRDYEQYF,TGCGCCAGCAGTGATAACAGGGACTACGAGCAGTACTTC
TRBV28,TRBJ1-2,.,.,CASRDFYGYTF,TGTGCCAGCAGGGACTTTTATGGCTACACCTTC
TRBV5-1,TRBJ1-5,.,.,CASSSGWTARQPQHF,TGCGCCAGCAGCTCGGGATGGACAGCCAGGCAGCCCCAGCATTTT
TRBV18,TRBJ2-7,once,.,CASSPGHYYEQYF,TGTGCCAGCTCACCGGGACACTACTACGAGCAGTACTTC
TRBV7-2,TRBJ2-3,.,TRBD2,CASSLVAGGIRSSTDTQYF,TGTGCCAGCAGCTTAGTGGCGGGGGGAATCCGGAGTAGCACAGATACGCAGTATTTT
TRBV7-2,TRBJ2-7,.,.,CASSRSTGTAIHEQYF,TGTGCCAGCAGCAGATCAACAGGGACGGCGATCCACGAGCAGTACTTC
TRBV11-3,TRBJ2-7,.,TRBD2,CASSLEGTSGEQYF,TGTGCCAGCAGCTTAGAAGGGACTAGCGGCGAGCAGTACTTC
TRBV7-9,TRBJ1-1,.,.,CASSLSYLAGSTNTEAFF,TGTGCCAGCAGCTTATCTTATTTGGCAGGATCTACGAACACTGAAGCTTTCTTT
TRBV4-2,TRBJ2-7,.,TRBD1,CASSKDRAYEQYF,TGTGCCAGCAGCAAGGACAGGGCGTACGAGCAGTACTTC
TRBV6-2/TRBV6-3,TRBJ2-3,.,TRBD2,CASSYSRTSGDTDTQYF,TGTGCCAGCAGTTACTCGAGGACTAGCGGGGACACAGATACGCAGTATTTT
TRBV11-3,TRBJ2-3,.,.,CASSPGVAADTQYF,TGTGCCAGCAGTCCGGGAGTAGCTGCAGATACGCAGTATTTT
TRBV30,TRBJ1-5,.,.,CAWNGGISNQPQHF,TGTGCCTGGAATGGGGGGATCAGCAATCAGCCCCAGCATTTT
TRBV29-1,TRBJ1-1,.,TRBD1,CSVARTGENTEAFF,TGCAGCGTGGCAAGGACAGGGGAGAACACTGAAGCTTTCTTT
TRBV5-5,TRBJ1-4,.,.,CASSLLGGSEKLFF,TGTGCCAGCAGCCTACTGGGGGGAAGTGAAAAACTGTTTTTT
TRBV6-1,TRBJ1-4,.,.,CASRRTANNEKLFF,TGTGCCAGCAGACGGACAGCAAATAATGAAAAACTGTTTTTT
TRBV6-6,TRBJ1-2,.,.,CASSYSPTGGYTF,TGTGCCAGCAGTTACTCGCCCACGGGTGGCTACACCTTC
TRBV9,TRBJ2-3,.,TRBD2,CASSVVAGGNTDTQYF,TGTGCCAGCAGCGTAGTAGCGGGGGGGAATACAGATACGCAGTATTTT
TRBV25-1,TRBJ1-6,few,TRBD1,CASSWDRENSPLHF,TGTGCCAGCAGTTGGGACAGGGAAAATTCACCCCTCCACTTT
TRBV5-4,TRBJ1-1,.,.,CASSYVGQDTEAFF,TGTGCCAGCAGCTACGTGGGCCAGGATACTGAAGCTTTCTTT
TRBV6-5,TRBJ1-1,.,.,CAIQGRNTEAFF,TGTGCCATCCAGGGGAGGAACACTGAAGCTTTCTTT
TRBV4-1,TRBJ1-2,.,TRBD1,CASSQGGQDYYGYTF,TGCGCCAGCAGCCAAGGGGGACAGGACTATTATGGCTACACCTTC
TRBV9,TRBJ2-7,.,.,CASSVDIGGRGSSYEQYF,TGTGCCAGCAGCGTAGATATCGGGGGCAGGGGGAGCTCCTACGAGCAGTACTTC
TRBV5-1,TRBJ1-1,few,.,CASSLVGGIEAFF,TGCGCCAGCAGCTTGGTCGGAGGTATCGAAGCTTTCTTT
TRBV2,TRBJ2-1,few,.,CASSLTGGAKFF,TGTGCCAGCAGTCTAACAGGGGGGGCGAAGTTCTTC
TRBV7-9,TRBJ1-5,.,TRBD1,CASSFAGTGLNQPQHF,TGTGCCAGCAGCTTCGCCGGGACAGGGCTAAATCAGCCCCAGCATTTT
TRBV7-9,TRBJ1-1,.,.,CASSTLYRYADTEAFF,TGTGCCAGCAGCACGCTATACAGGTATGCGGACACTGAAGCTTTCTTT
TRBV27,TRBJ1-5,.,.,CASSPGTFNQPQHF,TGTGCCAGCAGTCCCGGGACTTTCAATCAGCCCCAGCATTTT
TRBV5-4,TRBJ2-6,.,TRBD1,CASSSYRDRLSGANVLTF,TGTGCCAGCAGCTCATACCGGGACAGGTTGTCTGGGGCCAACGTCCTGACTTTC